This T cell receptor beta chain was retrieved from a study of regulatory T cells in long-lasting Graves disease. Study observations and caveats: Few sampled subjects may have lowered accuracy.

Germline V lookup: CDR1 MDHEN, CDR2 SYDVKM. CDR3 size: 15 residues. The time point here: newly diagnosed GD, antithyroid drugs for less than 3 months. From RNA extracted from PBMCs, the TCR library was made. The peripheral blood volume drawn was 7 to 10 milliliters, and it was collected into EDTA tubes. Through Arm-PCR of CDR3 regions and iRepertoire HTBI primers, TCR beta libraries were built. TCRdb re-called the multiplex PCR reads with MiXCR, one entry per CDR3 protein. The table shows 350,000 to 500,000 distinct CDR3 sequences, with 11% to 15% occurring only once. This clonotype was recorded a few times. The antigen remains unidentified. Just one base apart from a much larger clone, this may be a read error. These sequences were also reported in another study, on T cells in Graves' hyperthyroidism and ophthalmopathy. This second report adds: Not enrolled were patients with uncontrolled infection, other autoimmune disease, pregnancy or lactation. TCR CDR3 underwent first-round RT-PCR with the HTBI primer set.

The chain carries TRBV28 and TRBJ2-7; tentative D call: TRBD1 (5 bases). The clonotype originates from a woman between 50 and 59 years old with Graves disease. The sequenced sample was peripheral blood mononuclear cells (PBMCs), obtained at new diagnosis, from a patient treated with antithyroid drugs. CDR3 coding DNA: TGTGCCTGCAGTTTATGGCAGGGTGACACCTACGAGCAGTACTTC. Its translation: CACSLWQGDTYEQYF.